One and the same sample provided the 27 T cell receptor beta chains below, sequenced in a study of blood T cell repertoires in COVID-19. TCRdb's table, derived via immunoSEQ multiplex PCR, lists solely in-frame clones and lacks some. The sample holds 50,000 to 75,000 clones, under 85% seen once. What was sequenced was peripheral blood. These receptors came from a woman of 80 years or more with active or convalescent COVID-19.

The chain joins TRBV12-3 or TRBV12-4 to TRBJ1-1; possibly TRBD1 for D (5 bases). Trimming pared 5 bases from V and 7 bases from J, leaving 14 bases between. This CDR3 is built from 13 residues. CDR3 sequence reads: CASSLRAQGEAFF. The CDR3, as DNA: TGTGCCAGCAGTCTACGAGCGCAGGGTGAAGCTTTCTTT.

The chain is built from TRBV5-6 and TRBJ2-3; weak D call: TRBD1 (6 bases). CDR3 length equals 15 residues. Germline assignment: CDR1 SGHDT and CDR2 YYEEEE. V was shortened by 6 bases and J by 1 base, with 15 bases between the two germline ends. DNA for the CDR3: TGTGCCAGCAATGAAAGGGCAGGGGGCACAGATACGCAGTATTTT. This encodes CASNERAGGTDTQYF.

V usage is TRBV7-3 and J usage is TRBJ2-1, with a possible D match to TRBD1 (6 bases). Germline V lookup: CDR1 SGHTA, CDR2 FQGTGA. The CDR3 contains 16 residues. The V end lost 5 bases, the J end lost 2 bases, and 16 bases lay between the germline ends. In DNA, the CDR3 is TGTGCCAGCAGCCGACAACAGGGATTAGCCTACAATGAGCAGTTCTTC. This codes for CASSRQQGLAYNEQFF.

This clone was found once. The chain carries TRBV7-9 and TRBJ1-2; 8 positions agree with TRBD1. With V trimmed by 3 bases and J by 6 bases, 3 bases remained unmatched. Germline values: CDR1 SEHNR, CDR2 FQNEAQ (reference sequence). The CDR3 has 13 residues. The CDR3 sequence is CASSLGTGDGYTF. Written as DNA, the CDR3 is TGTGCCAGCAGCTTGGGGACAGGCGATGGCTACACCTTC.

The genes are TRBV19 and TRBJ2-7, with 9 nucleotides matching TRBD1. Losses at the gene ends were 9 bases for V and 3 bases for J; bases not matched to a gene: 3. This CDR3 spans 12 amino acids. CDR1 is LNHDA, CDR2 SQIVND, per germline (reference sequence). CDR3 in amino acids: CASGQGNYEQYF. CDR3 nucleotides: TGTGCCAGCGGACAGGGGAACTACGAGCAGTACTTC.

The chain couples TRBV24-1 to TRBJ1-5, with 12 bases aligning to TRBD1. Trimming took 8 bases from V and 7 from J; bases not matched to a gene: 8. The CDR3 contains 15 residues. In germline, CDR1 is KGHDR, CDR2 SFDVKD. For the CDR3, the DNA is TGTGCCACCATCGGGGACAGGGGGCTCGGACAGCCCCAGCATTTT. This gives the protein CATIGDRGLGQPQHF.

The chain recombines TRBV19 with TRBJ1-2; D is possibly TRBD1 (6 bases). Trimming pared 5 bases from V and 14 bases from J, leaving 12 bases between. The CDR3 contains 10 residues. Per the germline V gene, CDR1 is LNHDA and CDR2 is SQIVND (reference sequence). CDR3 in amino acids: CASSGDRRTF. The CDR3 nucleotides are TGTGCCAGTAGTGGAGACAGGAGAACCTTC.

The rearrangement links TRBV7-2 to TRBJ1-3; 11 bases map to TRBD1. The CDR3 length is 16 residues. Germline CDR1 SGHTA, CDR2 FQGNSA. V lost 1 base to trimming and J lost 3 bases; unmatched junction nucleotides: 2. The CDR3 DNA follows: TGTGCCAGCAGCTTAGGGACAGGGGGCTTTGGAAACACCATATATTTT. Its translation is CASSLGTGGFGNTIYF.

This rearrangement joins TRBV27 to TRBJ1-3; tentative D call: TRBD1 (6 bases). Germline CDR1 and CDR2: MNHEY and SMNVEV (reference sequence). The CDR3 runs 14 residues. Deletions cut 5 bases from V and 2 bases from J, with 10 bases between. The chain's CDR3 is CASSTGITGNTIYF. The CDR3 nucleotides read TGTGCCAGCAGTACAGGGATTACTGGAAACACCATATATTTT.

DNA for the CDR3: TGCGCCAGCAGCTGGGGACAGGGGGTGGAGAATTCACCCCTCCACTTT. Residues: CASSWGQGVENSPLHF. This chain joins TRBV5-1 and TRBJ1-6; 11 positions agree with TRBD1. The CDR3 is made up of 16 amino acids. With 3 bases clipped from V and 7 bases from J, the junction kept 6 bases outside the gene matches. The germline gives CDR1 SGHRS, CDR2 YFSETQ.

Regarding this clone: A junction boundary mismatches the germline segment, possibly from a read error. The chain is built from TRBV9 and TRBJ1-1; perhaps TRBD1 as D (5 bases). Germline V gene sequence: CDR1 SGDLS, CDR2 YYNGEE. The CDR3 spans 16 residues. CDR3 DNA sequence: TGTGCCAGCAACGTAGGGCCCGCGGGGCGGAACACTGAAGCTTTCTTT. Translating gives CASNVGPAGRNTEAFF.

The genes are TRBV11-3 and TRBJ2-5; 9 bases map to TRBD2. This CDR3 contains 16 residues. Trimming took 5 bases from V and 2 from J; bases not matched to a gene: 9. Germline V CDR1 and CDR2: SGHNT, YENEEA. The CDR3 is CASSPRSLAGQETQYF. The CDR3 region has the DNA TGTGCCAGCAGCCCGAGATCGCTAGCGGGGCAAGAGACCCAGTACTTC.

V gene TRBV10-3 combines with J gene TRBJ1-5; D is possibly TRBD1 (5 bases). Germline CDR1 reads ENHRY; CDR2 reads SYGVKD. With 3 bases removed from V and 1 base from J, the gap between germline ends came to 16 bases. The CDR3 spans 17 residues. In DNA, the CDR3 is TGTGCCATCAGTGACCGTTCAAGGAAGGGGAGCAATCAGCCCCAGCATTTT. This gives the protein CAISDRSRKGSNQPQHF.

The chain is built from TRBV7-9 and TRBJ2-7; 11 bases are shared with TRBD1. The CDR3 length is 16 residues. From germline, CDR1 is SEHNR and CDR2 FQNEAQ (reference sequence). J was trimmed by 6 bases and V by 3 bases; bases with no gene match: 10. The CDR3 is CASSFSPGQGASEQYF. In DNA, the CDR3 is TGTGCCAGCAGCTTCTCTCCAGGACAGGGGGCCAGCGAGCAGTACTTC.

There are a few counts of this clone. J is TRBJ1-5 and V is TRBV10-3, with D possibly being TRBD1 (6 bases). Germline V gene lookup returns CDR1 ENHRY and CDR2 SYGVKD. This CDR3 has 15 residues. Trimming removed 0 bases at V and 7 bases at J, with 13 bases between. CDR3 nucleotide sequence: TGTGCCATCAGTGAGTCCCGCAGGGGCGAACAGCCCCAGCATTTT. Translated: CAISESRRGEQPQHF.

This chain links TRBV6-5 with TRBJ2-7; 7 bases are shared with TRBD1. Per the germline V gene, CDR1 is MNHEY and CDR2 is SVGAGI. This CDR3 region has 13 residues. V gave up 4 bases and J gave up 3 bases; unmatched junction bases: 3. The CDR3 region is CASSSRDSYEQYF. CDR3 bases: TGTGCCAGCAGTTCCCGGGACAGCTACGAGCAGTACTTC.

This clone was seen just once. This rearrangement joins TRBV6-5 to TRBJ1-1; 10 nucleotides line up with TRBD1. There are 16 residues in the CDR3. The V and J ends lost 4 bases and 4 bases, in that order; junction bases with no gene match: 9. The germline V gene encodes CDR1 MNHEY and CDR2 SVGAGI. CDR3 protein: CASSSYLTGGGTEAFF. CDR3 in DNA: TGTGCCAGCAGTTCATACTTGACAGGGGGCGGCACTGAAGCTTTCTTT.

This rearrangement joins TRBV5-1 to TRBJ1-2; 10 nucleotides line up with TRBD1. CDR1 is SGHRS, CDR2 YFSETQ, per germline. The V gene end was trimmed by 5 bases and the J gene end by 3 bases; junction bases not matched to a gene: 16. This CDR3 is 18 amino acids long. CDR3 coding DNA: TGCGCCAGCAGTCACAGGGGGATTCGACAGGGGGCCGACTATGGCTACACCTTC. Protein: CASSHRGIRQGADYGYTF.

The rearrangement joins TRBV4-2 to TRBJ2-7; tentative D call: TRBD1 (5 bases). CDR1 and CDR2 from the germline V gene are LGHNA and YNFKEQ. The CDR3 is made up of 14 amino acids. V was shortened by 3 bases and J by 2 bases, with 11 bases between the two germline ends. For the CDR3, the DNA is TGTGCCAGCAGCCAGAGTCAGGGCGCCTACGAGCAGTACTTC. Its protein is CASSQSQGAYEQYF.

This clone was found a few times. The chain joins TRBV5-6 to TRBJ1-1, with D perhaps TRBD1 (6 bases). The CDR3 contains 15 residues. Per germline, CDR1 SGHDT and CDR2 YYEEEE. The germline V and J ends were trimmed by 1 base and 4 bases, with 14 bases remaining between them. DNA of the CDR3: TGTGCCAGCAGCTTGATAGTGGGGGCGCTCACTGAAGCTTTCTTT. This translates into CASSLIVGALTEAFF. Using reference TRBV5-6 and TRBJ1-1 for the parts outside the CDR3, the full variable domain is DAGVTQSPTHLIKTRGQQVTLRCSPKSGHDTVSWYQQALGQGPQFIFQYYEEEERQRGNFPDRFSGHQFPNYSSELNVNALLLGDSALYLCASSLIVGALTEAFFGQGTRLTVV.

The J gene is TRBJ2-3, the V gene TRBV5-8, with D perhaps matching TRBD2 (5 bases). The V end lost 2 bases, the J end lost 2 bases, and 12 bases lay between the germline ends. The CDR3 extends over 15 amino acids. Germline V CDR1 and CDR2: SGHTS, YDEGEE. Here the CDR3 reads CASSFSRVYTDTQYF. The CDR3 DNA sequence: TGTGCCAGCAGCTTCTCGCGGGTGTACACAGATACGCAGTATTTT.

The chain carries TRBV6-1 and TRBJ1-5; D remains ambiguous. Germline lookup yields CDR1 MNHNS and CDR2 SASEGT. V was pared by 0 bases and J by 1 base, with 7 bases between. This CDR3 region has 15 residues. This CDR3 reads CASSEATGSNQPQHF. The CDR3 DNA is TGTGCCAGCAGTGAAGCTACCGGGAGCAATCAGCCCCAGCATTTT.

The chain employs TRBV6-2 or TRBV6-3 and TRBJ1-5; 10 nucleotides agree with TRBD1. There are 18 residues in the CDR3. V dropped 0 bases and J dropped 1; count of bases not matched to a gene: 6. Germline CDR1 MNHEY, CDR2 SVGEGT. The CDR3, as DNA: TGTGCCAGCAGTTACTCGAGGGACAGGGGATTCAGCAATCAGCCCCAGCATTTT. The encoded protein is CASSYSRDRGFSNQPQHF.

This clone is categorized as medium-sized. The J gene is TRBJ2-1, the V gene TRBV19; D call uncertain. Trimming shortened V by 2 bases and J by 7 bases, and 12 bases separated the two germline ends. The CDR3 has 14 amino acids. Germline values: CDR1 LNHDA, CDR2 SQIVND (reference sequence). This CDR3 is CASSITTIGNEQFF. The CDR3 coding sequence is TGTGCCAGTAGTATAACTACAATTGGGAATGAGCAGTTCTTC.

V gene TRBV5-1 combines with J gene TRBJ2-5; TRBD1 aligns across 12 bases. J was trimmed by 5 bases and V by 0 bases; bases with no gene match: 8. CDR1 and CDR2 (germline): SGHRS, YFSETQ. The CDR3 covers 17 residues. CDR3 in amino acids: CASSLAVGTGGWETQYF. CDR3 in DNA: TGCGCCAGCAGCTTGGCCGTCGGGACAGGGGGCTGGGAGACCCAGTACTTC.

The J gene is TRBJ1-1, the V gene TRBV21-1; TRBD1 is taken as the D call from the table, unchecked against the DNA. TRBV21-1 is noted as a pseudogene. CDR3 length: 16 amino acids. Written as DNA, the CDR3 is TGTGCCAGCAGCAAAGCGAAAGACAGGGGGTGCACTGAAGCTTTCTTT. It yields the protein CASSKAKDRGCTEAFF.

The genes are TRBV15 and TRBJ2-1; D perhaps matches TRBD2 (5 bases). Trimming pared 4 bases from V and 5 bases from J, leaving 15 bases between. The germline CDR1 and CDR2 sequences are LNHNV and YYDKDF (reference sequence). The CDR3 length is 15 residues. CDR3 in DNA: TGTGCCACCAGCAAGACTATAAAGGGTGACAATGAGCAGTTCTTC. It specifies CATSKTIKGDNEQFF.